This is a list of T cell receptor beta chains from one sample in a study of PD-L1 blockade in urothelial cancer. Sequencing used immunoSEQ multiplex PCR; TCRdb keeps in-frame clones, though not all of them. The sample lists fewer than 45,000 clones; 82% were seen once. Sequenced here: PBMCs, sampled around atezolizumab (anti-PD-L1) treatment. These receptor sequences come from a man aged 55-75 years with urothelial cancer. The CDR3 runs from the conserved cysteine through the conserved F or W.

CASSLRTGGETQYF	TRBV4-1	TRBJ2-5
CAWSTGLSSYNSPLHF	TRBV30	TRBJ1-6
CAWRRDRGWNTEAFF	TRBV30	TRBJ1-1
CASSFREADYEQYF	TRBV7-7	TRBJ2-7
CASSADRGLQPQHF	TRBV5-4	TRBJ1-5
CAWSAGTSGGALDTQYF	TRBV30	TRBJ2-3
CASIPRRGSTDTQYF	TRBV28	TRBJ2-3
CATKSLTGWDQPQHF	TRBV6-6	TRBJ1-5
CASTPGTDEYSNQPQHF	TRBV19	TRBJ1-5
CASSFFPGRADTQYF	TRBV28	TRBJ2-3
CASRRTGEGDTIYF	TRBV5-1	TRBJ1-3
CASSLGWGQSPQHF	TRBV28	TRBJ1-5
CASSQGTGSSYEQYF	TRBV14	TRBJ2-7
CASSIVPLGRNTEAFF	TRBV19	TRBJ1-1
CASSRNTENTEAFF	TRBV11-2	TRBJ1-1